The entry below describes one T cell receptor (beta chain). Its antigen is undetermined. CDR3 length: 14 residues. The germline CDR1 and CDR2 sequences are MNHNS and SASEGT. J lost 3 bases, V lost 4 bases, and 5 bases had no gene match. Treatment was busulfan-fludarabine conditioning, a marrow graft, and cyclophosphamide on days +3 and +4. The table came from immunoSEQ multiplex PCR; TCRdb's copy has only in-frame clones and leaves some out. The sample lists a few thousand clones, about 70% occurring once. The sample comes from a study of T cells after posttransplantation cyclophosphamide. Points from the study as a whole: After PTCy, TRB diversity resembled that of CNI/methotrexate controls.

The sequences come from CD8+ T cells sorted from PBMCs, collected 1,000 to 1,200 days after allogeneic stem cell transplant with posttransplant cyclophosphamide. The chain links TRBV6-1 to TRBJ1-1, with 7 bases aligning to TRBD1. This receptor was taken from a female patient between 40 and 55 years old who received an allogeneic stem cell transplant from a related donor, was CMV-positive, and had no GVHD. Some T cells may have come from the graft donor. CDR3 nucleotide sequence: TGTGCCAGCAGTGCCCGGGACAGAGACACTGAAGCTTTCTTT. This translates into CASSARDRDTEAFF.